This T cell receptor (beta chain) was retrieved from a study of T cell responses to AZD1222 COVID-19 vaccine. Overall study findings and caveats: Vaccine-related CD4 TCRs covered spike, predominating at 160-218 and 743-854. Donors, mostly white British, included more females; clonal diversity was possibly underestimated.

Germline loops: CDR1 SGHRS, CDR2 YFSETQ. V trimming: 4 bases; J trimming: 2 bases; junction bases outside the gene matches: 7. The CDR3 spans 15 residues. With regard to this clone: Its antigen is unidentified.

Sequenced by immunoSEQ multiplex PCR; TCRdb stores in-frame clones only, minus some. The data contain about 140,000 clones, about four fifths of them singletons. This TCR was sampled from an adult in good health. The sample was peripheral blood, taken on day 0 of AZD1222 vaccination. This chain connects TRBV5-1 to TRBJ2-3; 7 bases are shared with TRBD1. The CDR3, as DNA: TGCGCCAGCAGCCGGACAGGAACGACCACAGATACGCAGTATTTT. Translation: CASSRTGTTTDTQYF.